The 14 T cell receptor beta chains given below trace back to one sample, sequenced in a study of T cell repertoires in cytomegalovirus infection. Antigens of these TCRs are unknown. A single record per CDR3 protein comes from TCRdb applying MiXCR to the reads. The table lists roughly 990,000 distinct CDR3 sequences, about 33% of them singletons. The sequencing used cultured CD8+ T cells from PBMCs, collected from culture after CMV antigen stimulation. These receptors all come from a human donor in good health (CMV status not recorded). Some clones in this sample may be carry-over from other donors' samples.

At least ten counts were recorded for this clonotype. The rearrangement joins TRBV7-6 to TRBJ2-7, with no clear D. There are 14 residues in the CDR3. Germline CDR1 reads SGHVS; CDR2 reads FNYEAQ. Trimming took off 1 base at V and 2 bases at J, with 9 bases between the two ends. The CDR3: CASSLVAGPYEQYF. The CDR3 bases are TGTGCCAGCAGCTTAGTGGCCGGACCCTACGAGCAGTACTTC.

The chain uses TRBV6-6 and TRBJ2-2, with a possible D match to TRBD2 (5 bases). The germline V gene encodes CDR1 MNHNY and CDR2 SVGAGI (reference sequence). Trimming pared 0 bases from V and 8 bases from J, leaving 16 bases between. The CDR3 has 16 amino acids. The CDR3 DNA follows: TGTGCCAGCAGTTACTCGGAACGGGGAAGAATGGGGGAGCTGTTTTTT. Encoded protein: CASSYSERGRMGELFF.

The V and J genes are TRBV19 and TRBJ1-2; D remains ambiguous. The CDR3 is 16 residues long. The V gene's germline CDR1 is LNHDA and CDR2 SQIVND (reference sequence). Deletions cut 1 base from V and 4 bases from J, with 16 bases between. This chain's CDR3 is CASSIGTAAGIYGYTF. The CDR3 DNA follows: TGTGCCAGTAGTATAGGTACAGCCGCTGGGATCTATGGCTACACCTTC. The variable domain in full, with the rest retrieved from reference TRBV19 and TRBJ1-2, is DGGITQSPKYLFRKEGQNVTLSCEQNLNHDAMYWYRQDPGQGLRLIYYSQIVNDFQKGDIAEGYSVSREKKESFPLTVTSAQKNPTAFYLCASSIGTAAGIYGYTFGSGTRLTVV.

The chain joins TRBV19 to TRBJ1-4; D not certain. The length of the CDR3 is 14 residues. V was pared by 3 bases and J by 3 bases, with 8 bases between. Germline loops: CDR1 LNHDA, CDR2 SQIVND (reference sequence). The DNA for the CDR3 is TGTGCCAGTAGTATGATGGGATCTAATGAAAAACTGTTTTTT. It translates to CASSMMGSNEKLFF.

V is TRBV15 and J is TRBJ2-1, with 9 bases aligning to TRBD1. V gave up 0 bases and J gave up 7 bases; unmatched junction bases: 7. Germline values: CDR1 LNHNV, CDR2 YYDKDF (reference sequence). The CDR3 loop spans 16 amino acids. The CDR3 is CATSRDPGQGSNEQFF. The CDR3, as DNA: TGTGCCACCAGCAGAGACCCGGGACAGGGATCGAATGAGCAGTTCTTC.

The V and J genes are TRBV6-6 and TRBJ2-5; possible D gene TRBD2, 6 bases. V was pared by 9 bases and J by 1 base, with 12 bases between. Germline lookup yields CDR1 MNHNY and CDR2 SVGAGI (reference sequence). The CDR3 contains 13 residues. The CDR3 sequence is CASLLGGQETQYF. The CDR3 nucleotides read TGTGCCAGTCTCCTGGGGGGCCAAGAGACCCAGTACTTC.

The CDR3 is CAISQVPGNQPQHF. CDR3 DNA sequence: TGTGCCATCTCACAGGTCCCCGGCAATCAGCCCCAGCATTTT. V and J are TRBV2 and TRBJ1-5; TRBD1 is a possible D gene (5 bases). CDR3 length equals 14 residues. With 10 bases removed from V and 2 bases from J, the gap between germline ends came to 15 bases. In germline, CDR1 is SNHLY, CDR2 FYNNEI.

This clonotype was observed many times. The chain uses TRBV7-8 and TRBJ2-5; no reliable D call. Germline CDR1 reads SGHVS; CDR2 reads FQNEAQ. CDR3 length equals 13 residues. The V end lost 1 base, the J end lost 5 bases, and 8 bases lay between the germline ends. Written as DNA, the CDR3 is TGTGCCAGCAGCTTAGAGGTGTGGGAGACCCAGTACTTC. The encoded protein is CASSLEVWETQYF. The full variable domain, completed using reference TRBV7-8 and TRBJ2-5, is GAGVSQSPRYKVAKRGQDVALRCDPISGHVSLFWYQQALGQGPEFLTYFQNEAQLDKSGLPSDRFFAERPEGSVSTLKIQRTQQEDSAVYLCASSLEVWETQYFGPGTRLLVL.

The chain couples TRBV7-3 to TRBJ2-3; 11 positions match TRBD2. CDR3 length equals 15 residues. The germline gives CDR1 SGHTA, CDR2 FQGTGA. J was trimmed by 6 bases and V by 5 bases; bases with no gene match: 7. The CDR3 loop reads CASSNSGGAYDTQYF. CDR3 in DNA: TGTGCCAGCAGCAATAGCGGGGGGGCCTATGATACGCAGTATTTT.

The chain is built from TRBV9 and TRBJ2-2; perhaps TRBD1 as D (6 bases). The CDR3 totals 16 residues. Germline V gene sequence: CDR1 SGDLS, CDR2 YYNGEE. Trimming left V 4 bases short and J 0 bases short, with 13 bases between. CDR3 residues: CASSIHGTPNTGELFF. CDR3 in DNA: TGTGCCAGCAGCATCCACGGGACACCGAACACCGGGGAGCTGTTTTTT. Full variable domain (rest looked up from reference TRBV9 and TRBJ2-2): DSGVTQTPKHLITATGQRVTLRCSPRSGDLSVYWYQQSLDQGLQFLIQYYNGEERAKGNILERFSAQQFPDLHSELNLSSLELGDSALYFCASSIHGTPNTGELFFGEGSRLTVL.

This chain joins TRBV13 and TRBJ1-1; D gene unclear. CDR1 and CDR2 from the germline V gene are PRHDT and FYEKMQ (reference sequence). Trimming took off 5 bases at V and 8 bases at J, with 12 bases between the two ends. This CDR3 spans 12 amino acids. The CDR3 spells CASSLIVREAFF. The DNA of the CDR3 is TGTGCCAGCAGCCTCATCGTTCGGGAAGCTTTCTTT.

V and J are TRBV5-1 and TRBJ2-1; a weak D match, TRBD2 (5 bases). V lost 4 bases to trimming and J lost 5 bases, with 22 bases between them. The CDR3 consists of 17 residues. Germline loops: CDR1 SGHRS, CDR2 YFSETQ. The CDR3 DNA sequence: TGCGCCAGCAGCGGCCCCGGGAACGTAAGGTTGGACAATGAGCAGTTCTTC. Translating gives CASSGPGNVRLDNEQFF. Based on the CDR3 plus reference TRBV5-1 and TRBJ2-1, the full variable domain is KAGVTQTPRYLIKTRGQQVTLSCSPISGHRSVSWYQQTPGQGLQFLFEYFSETQRNKGNFPGRFSGRQFSNSRSEMNVSTLELGDSALYLCASSGPGNVRLDNEQFFGPGTRLTVL.

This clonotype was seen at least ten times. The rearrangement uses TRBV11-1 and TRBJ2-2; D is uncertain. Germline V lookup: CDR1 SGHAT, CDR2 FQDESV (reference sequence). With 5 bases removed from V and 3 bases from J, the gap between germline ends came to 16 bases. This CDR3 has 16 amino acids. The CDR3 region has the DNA TGTGCCAGCAGCCCGACCCCAAGGTTCGACACCGGGGAGCTGTTTTTT. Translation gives CASSPTPRFDTGELFF.

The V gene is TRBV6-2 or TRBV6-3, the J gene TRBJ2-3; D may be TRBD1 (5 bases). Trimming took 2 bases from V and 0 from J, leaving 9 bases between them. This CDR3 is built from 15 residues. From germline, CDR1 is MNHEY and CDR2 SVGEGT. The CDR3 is CASSYGRDSTDTQYF. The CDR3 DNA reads TGTGCCAGCAGTTACGGCAGGGATAGCACAGATACGCAGTATTTT.